What follows are 26 T cell receptor beta chains derived from one specimen sequenced in a study of blood T cell repertoires in COVID-19. Clones were read by immunoSEQ multiplex PCR, and TCRdb kept only the in-frame ones, dropping some. The sample includes tens of thousands of clones, 70% to 90% of them seen just once. Sequencing was performed on peripheral blood. The receptors originated from a woman of 80 years or more with COVID-19, enrolled during active disease.

This chain connects TRBV19 to TRBJ2-1; the D gene is possibly TRBD2 (7 bases). The length of the CDR3 is 15 residues. V shed 6 bases and J shed 1 base, with 13 bases lying between them. Germline-derived CDR1 and CDR2 are LNHDA and SQIVND (reference sequence). The CDR3 DNA sequence: TGTGCCAGTAGAGGGGGAGGGGGGTCCTACAATGAGCAGTTCTTC. The encoded protein is CASRGGGGSYNEQFF.

The V gene is TRBV11-2, the J gene TRBJ1-1; D uncertain. The CDR3 has 13 amino acids. The V end was cut by 2 bases, the J end by 11 bases, with 15 bases between. The germline gives CDR1 SGHAT, CDR2 FQNNGV. CDR3 DNA: TGTGCCAGCAGCTTATCGGGATCCCGTAGGGCTTTCTTT. Its translation: CASSLSGSRRAFF. Combining the CDR3 with reference TRBV11-2 and TRBJ1-1 gives the whole variable domain EAGVAQSPRYKIIEKRQSVAFWCNPISGHATLYWYQQILGQGPKLLIQFQNNGVVDDSQLPKDRFSAERLKGVDSTLKIQPAKLEDSAVYLCASSLSGSRRAFFGQGTRLTVV.

CDR3 nucleotide sequence: TGTGCCACCAGTGACAAGGCCGGGACAGGGGAGGCGGGCTACACCTTC. It encodes CATSDKAGTGEAGYTF. The genes are TRBV24-1 and TRBJ1-2; 10 nucleotides align to TRBD1. Germline CDR1 and CDR2: KGHDR and SFDVKD. This CDR3 contains 16 residues. Trimming took 4 bases from V and 8 from J; bases not matched to a gene: 12.

This clone turned up a few times. This chain joins TRBV11-2 and TRBJ1-2; 9 bases line up with TRBD1. After removal of 6 bases from V and 13 bases from J, the junction contained 12 bases not matched to a gene. The germline gives CDR1 SGHAT, CDR2 FQNNGV. This CDR3 region has 13 residues. The DNA for the CDR3 is TGTGCCAGCAGTCCCCCCGGGACAGGGAACCCCACCTTC. This sequence encodes CASSPPGTGNPTF.

This clone was counted a few times. The chain carries TRBV5-1 and TRBJ2-3, with 8 bases that match TRBD2. The germline V gene encodes CDR1 SGHRS and CDR2 YFSETQ. Losses at the gene ends were 2 bases for V and 5 bases for J; bases not matched to a gene: 10. This CDR3 region has 16 residues. The DNA of the CDR3 is TGCGCCAGCAGCTTCAATAGCGGGAATAAGGGAGATACGCAGTATTTT. This gives the protein CASSFNSGNKGDTQYF.

The chain recombines TRBV6-5 with TRBJ1-2, with 7 bases matching TRBD1. Germline V gives CDR1 MNHEY, CDR2 SVGAGI. This CDR3 comprises 15 residues. Trimming took 0 bases from V and 4 from J; bases not matched to a gene: 5. CDR3 nucleotides: TGTGCCAGCAGTTACTCGTACAGGGGAGGCTATGGCTACACCTTC. This translates into CASSYSYRGGYGYTF.

CDR3: CASRQTNSGGYTF. CDR3 in DNA: TGTGCCAGCAGACAGACAAACTCAGGAGGCTACACCTTC. The chain uses TRBV27 and TRBJ1-2, with D hard to call. The ends were cut back, 6 bases at V and 8 bases at J, with 16 bases in the middle. The CDR3 contains 13 residues. CDR1 and CDR2 (germline): MNHEY, SMNVEV (reference sequence).

The CDR3 reads CAWNWDIGNTIYF. CDR3 DNA: TGTGCCTGGAACTGGGACATCGGAAACACCATATATTTT. The V call is TRBV30, the J call TRBJ1-3; TRBD1 might be the D (6 bases). V was clipped by 4 bases and J by 4 bases, with 11 bases between them. The CDR3 is made up of 13 amino acids. Per germline, CDR1 GTSNPN and CDR2 SVGIG (reference sequence).

The J gene is TRBJ2-7, the V gene TRBV6-6; TRBD1 matches 7 bases. V lost 6 bases and J lost 3; bases outside the gene matches: 2. Per germline, CDR1 MNHNY and CDR2 SVGAGI (reference sequence). CDR3 length equals 12 residues. The CDR3 DNA sequence: TGTGCCAGCAGCCGACAGGGCTACGAGCAGTACTTC. Its translation: CASSRQGYEQYF.

The chain couples TRBV10-1 to TRBJ1-2; D is uncertain. The V end lost 4 bases, the J end lost 2 bases, and 8 bases lay between the germline ends. Germline V gene data show CDR1 as WNHNN and CDR2 as SYGVQD (reference sequence). CDR3 length: 13 residues. The CDR3 sequence is CASSVNSNYGYTF. The CDR3 bases are TGCGCCAGCAGTGTGAACAGCAACTATGGCTACACCTTC.

CDR3 DNA: TGTGCCAGCAGCGCCTCGACTGTTCATAATTCACCCCTCCACTTT. Protein: CASSASTVHNSPLHF. This chain joins TRBV5-4 and TRBJ1-6; D remains ambiguous. Trimming removed 4 bases from V and 5 bases from J, with 13 bases in between. Per germline, CDR1 SGHNT and CDR2 YYREEE (reference sequence). The CDR3 runs 15 residues.

The V and J genes are TRBV29-1 and TRBJ2-7, with 7 bases identical to TRBD1. CDR1 is SQVTM, CDR2 ANQGSEA, per germline. The length of the CDR3 is 14 residues. V trimming: 6 bases; J trimming: 0 bases; junction bases outside the gene matches: 8. DNA for the CDR3: TGCAGCGTACAGCTCCCAGGGGGCTCCTACGAGCAGTACTTC. It translates to CSVQLPGGSYEQYF.

V and J are TRBV10-1 and TRBJ2-5; D not resolved. The V and J ends lost 6 bases and 5 bases respectively, with 13 bases between them. The CDR3 length is 13 residues. Germline V lookup: CDR1 WNHNN, CDR2 SYGVQD (reference sequence). The CDR3 DNA reads as TGCGCCAGCAGGGCGGCCGGTGGGGAGACCCAGTACTTC. As protein: CASRAAGGETQYF.

This clone is labeled as medium-sized (0.01 to 0.1%). The genes are TRBV3-1 (or the pseudogene TRBV3-2) and TRBJ2-6; D is uncertain. Germline lookup yields CDR1 LGHDT and CDR2 YNNKEL (reference sequence). This CDR3 contains 16 residues. Trimming cost V 4 bases and J 0 bases, with 10 bases left between them. CDR3 sequence: CASSRRGNSGANVLTF. The CDR3, as DNA: TGTGCCAGCAGCCGAAGAGGAAACTCTGGGGCCAACGTCCTGACTTTC.

V gene TRBV18 combines with J gene TRBJ1-1; D is possibly TRBD1 (5 bases). The germline gives CDR1 KGHSH, CDR2 LQKENI. The CDR3 length is 15 residues. V was shortened by 2 bases and J by 5 bases, with 15 bases between the two germline ends. The CDR3 here is CASSPREEGRTEAFF. CDR3 bases: TGTGCCAGCTCACCAAGGGAGGAGGGACGAACTGAAGCTTTCTTT.

The count of this clone is one. The rearrangement joins TRBV11-2 to TRBJ2-7, with D possibly TRBD1 on 5 matching bases. CDR1 and CDR2 from the germline V gene are SGHAT and FQNNGV. The ends were cut back, 7 bases at V and 1 base at J, with 8 bases in the middle. The CDR3 runs 12 residues. The CDR3 spells CASKDRSYEQYF. DNA of the CDR3: TGTGCCAGCAAAGACAGATCCTACGAGCAGTACTTC.

The J gene is TRBJ2-7, the V gene TRBV7-2; TRBD1 agrees at 9 bases. Germline V gives CDR1 SGHTA, CDR2 FQGNSA. V shed 2 bases and J 3 bases; nucleotides not matched to a gene: 5. The CDR3 is made up of 15 amino acids. CDR3 sequence reads: CASSLFQGQGYEQYF. Written as DNA, the CDR3 is TGTGCCAGCAGCTTATTCCAGGGACAGGGCTACGAGCAGTACTTC.

The chain has TRBV6-2 or TRBV6-3 and TRBJ1-3; 7 nucleotides line up with TRBD1. The CDR3 sequence is 15 residues long. CDR1 is MNHEY, CDR2 SVGEGT, per germline. The V segment lost 0 bases and the J segment 2 bases; nucleotides outside the gene matches: 1. CDR3 in amino acids: CASSYSTGTGNTIYF. In DNA, the CDR3 is TGTGCCAGCAGTTACTCGACAGGGACTGGAAACACCATATATTTT.

The table lists this clone with a few counts. The V and J genes are TRBV2 and TRBJ2-7; D possibly corresponds to TRBD1 (6 bases). V lost 7 bases and J lost 1, with 11 bases in between. Germline V gene data show CDR1 as SNHLY and CDR2 as FYNNEI. The CDR3 totals 13 residues. The CDR3 region has the DNA TGTGCCAGCAACCCACAGGGATCCTACGAGCAGTACTTC. It encodes CASNPQGSYEQYF. Complete variable domain (other parts from reference TRBV2 and TRBJ2-7): EPEVTQTPSHQVTQMGQEVILRCVPISNHLYFYWYRQILGQKVEFLVSFYNNEISEKSEIFDDQFSVERPDGSNFTLKIRSTKLEDSAMYFCASNPQGSYEQYFGPGTRLTVT.

The chain links TRBV5-6 to TRBJ1-2; 8 bases map to TRBD1. Germline V lookup: CDR1 SGHDT, CDR2 YYEEEE. This CDR3 has 14 residues. V trimming: 4 bases; J trimming: 4 bases; junction bases outside the gene matches: 6. For the CDR3, the DNA is TGTGCCAGCAGCCTCGGACAGGGCGTCTATGGCTACACCTTC. Translation: CASSLGQGVYGYTF. Together with reference TRBV5-6 and TRBJ1-2, the CDR3 gives the full variable domain: DAGVTQSPTHLIKTRGQQVTLRCSPKSGHDTVSWYQQALGQGPQFIFQYYEEEERQRGNFPDRFSGHQFPNYSSELNVNALLLGDSALYLCASSLGQGVYGYTFGSGTRLTVV.

The rearrangement links TRBV7-6 to TRBJ2-5; 10 bases agree with TRBD1. Germline lookup yields CDR1 SGHVS and CDR2 FNYEAQ. The CDR3 sequence is 15 residues long. Losses at the gene ends were 4 bases for V and 5 bases for J; bases not matched to a gene: 7. The CDR3 protein is CASSYDRGREETQYF. The DNA of the CDR3 is TGTGCCAGCAGCTACGACAGGGGGCGGGAGGAGACCCAGTACTTC. The entire variable domain, with the rest obtained from reference TRBV7-6 and TRBJ2-5, is as follows: GAGVSQSPRYKVTKRGQDVALRCDPISGHVSLYWYRQALGQGPEFLTYFNYEAQQDKSGLPNDRFSAERPEGSISTLTIQRTEQRDSAMYRCASSYDRGREETQYFGPGTRLLVL.

V usage is TRBV18 and J usage is TRBJ2-3, with 7 nucleotides matching TRBD2. Germline V gene lookup returns CDR1 KGHSH and CDR2 LQKENI. The CDR3 consists of 15 residues. Losses at the gene ends were 3 bases for V and 2 bases for J; bases not matched to a gene: 5. CDR3: CASSPLAVFTDTQYF. In DNA, the CDR3 is TGTGCCAGCTCACCTCTAGCGGTATTCACAGATACGCAGTATTTT.

This clone was detected a few times. The J gene is TRBJ1-2, the V gene TRBV23-1; 7 nucleotides agree with TRBD1. TRBV23-1 is an ORF for which the function is uncertain. The CDR3 is made up of 15 amino acids. The V and J ends lost 8 bases and 5 bases, in that order; junction bases with no gene match: 14. CDR3 DNA sequence: TGCGCCAGCGGCCCCGGGGACAGTGGCGAGTATGGCTACACCTTC. As protein: CASGPGDSGEYGYTF.

This clone was counted between two and nine times. The rearrangement joins TRBV7-2 to TRBJ2-7; a weak D match, TRBD2 (5 bases). Trimming removed 5 bases at V and 0 bases at J, with 11 bases between. The CDR3 covers 14 residues. The germline V gene has CDR1 SGHTA and CDR2 FQGNSA. The DNA of the CDR3 is TGTGCCAGCAGCCGCGACGGGGACTCCTACGAGCAGTACTTC. Its protein is CASSRDGDSYEQYF.

The chain employs TRBV5-1 and TRBJ2-5; D is uncertain. The CDR3 loop spans 15 amino acids. The V end lost 4 bases, the J end lost 0 bases, and 13 bases lay between the germline ends. Germline V lookup: CDR1 SGHRS, CDR2 YFSETQ. The CDR3 DNA follows: TGCGCCAGCAGCCTCCCAGTAAATCACCAAGAGACCCAGTACTTC. Amino acid sequence: CASSLPVNHQETQYF. Variable domain in full (rest from reference TRBV5-1 and TRBJ2-5): KAGVTQTPRYLIKTRGQQVTLSCSPISGHRSVSWYQQTPGQGLQFLFEYFSETQRNKGNFPGRFSGRQFSNSRSEMNVSTLELGDSALYLCASSLPVNHQETQYFGPGTRLLVL.

The chain has TRBV19 and TRBJ1-2, with 9 bases fitting TRBD1. V lost 7 bases to trimming and J lost 4 bases; unmatched junction nucleotides: 10. Germline values: CDR1 LNHDA, CDR2 SQIVND (reference sequence). The CDR3 covers 15 residues. The DNA for the CDR3 is TGTGCCAGTATCGCGGACAGGGGCGGTTCCTATGGCTACACCTTC. It is translated as CASIADRGGSYGYTF.